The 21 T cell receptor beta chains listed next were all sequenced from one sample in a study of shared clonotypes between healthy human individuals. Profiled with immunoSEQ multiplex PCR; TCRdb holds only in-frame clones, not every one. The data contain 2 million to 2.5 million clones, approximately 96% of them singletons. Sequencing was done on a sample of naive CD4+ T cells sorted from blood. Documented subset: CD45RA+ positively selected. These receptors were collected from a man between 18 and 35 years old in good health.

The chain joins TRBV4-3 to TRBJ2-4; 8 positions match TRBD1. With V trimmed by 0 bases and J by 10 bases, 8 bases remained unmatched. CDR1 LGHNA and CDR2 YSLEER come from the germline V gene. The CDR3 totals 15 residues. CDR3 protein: CASSQDRPGQEIQYF. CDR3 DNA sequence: TGCGCCAGCAGCCAAGATCGGCCGGGACAGGAGATTCAGTACTTC.

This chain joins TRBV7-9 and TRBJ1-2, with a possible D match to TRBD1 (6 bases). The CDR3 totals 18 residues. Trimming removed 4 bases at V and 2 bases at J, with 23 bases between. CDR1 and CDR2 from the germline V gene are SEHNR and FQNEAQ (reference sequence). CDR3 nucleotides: TGTGCCAGCAGCTACGCCACGCGGGGGCTCGAAGGGAACTATGGCTACACCTTC. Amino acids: CASSYATRGLEGNYGYTF.

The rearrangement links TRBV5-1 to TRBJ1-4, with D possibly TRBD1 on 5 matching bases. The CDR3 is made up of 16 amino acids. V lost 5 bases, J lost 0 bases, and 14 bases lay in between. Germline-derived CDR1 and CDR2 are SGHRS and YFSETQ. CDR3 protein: CASSLGWDSTNEKLFF. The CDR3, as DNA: TGCGCCAGCAGTTTAGGATGGGACTCAACTAATGAAAAACTGTTTTTT.

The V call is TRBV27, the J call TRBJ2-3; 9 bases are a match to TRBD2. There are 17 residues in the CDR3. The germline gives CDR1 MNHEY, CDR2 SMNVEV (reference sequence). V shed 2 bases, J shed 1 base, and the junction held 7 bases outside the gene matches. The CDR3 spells CASSLRGAGGRTDTQYF. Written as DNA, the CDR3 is TGTGCCAGCAGTTTAAGGGGAGCGGGGGGACGCACAGATACGCAGTATTTT.

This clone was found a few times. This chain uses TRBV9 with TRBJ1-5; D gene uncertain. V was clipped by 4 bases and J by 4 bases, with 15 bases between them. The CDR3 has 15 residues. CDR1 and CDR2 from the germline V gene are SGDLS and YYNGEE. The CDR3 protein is CASSTLDTINQPQHF. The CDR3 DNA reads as TGTGCCAGCAGCACTCTAGACACGATTAATCAGCCCCAGCATTTT.

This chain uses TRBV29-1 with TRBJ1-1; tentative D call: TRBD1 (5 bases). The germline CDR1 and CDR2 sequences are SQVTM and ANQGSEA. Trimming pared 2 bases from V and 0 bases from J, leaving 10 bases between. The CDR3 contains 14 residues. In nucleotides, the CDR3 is TGCAGCGTTGAACGGCGACAGCTGAACACTGAAGCTTTCTTT. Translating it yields CSVERRQLNTEAFF.

CDR3 sequence: CASSGGTGELFF. The CDR3 DNA reads TGTGCCAGCAGTGGCGGTACCGGGGAGCTGTTTTTT. This chain connects TRBV6-1 to TRBJ2-2; D is unresolved. Germline V gene lookup returns CDR1 MNHNS and CDR2 SASEGT. Trimming stripped 4 bases from V and 5 bases from J, with 5 bases between. This CDR3 is 12 amino acids long.

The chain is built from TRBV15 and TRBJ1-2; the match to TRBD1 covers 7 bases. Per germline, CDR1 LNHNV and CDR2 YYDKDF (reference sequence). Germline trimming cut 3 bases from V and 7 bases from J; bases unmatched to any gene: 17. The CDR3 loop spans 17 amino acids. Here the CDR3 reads CATSRTTGTAPLGGYTF. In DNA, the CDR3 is TGTGCCACCAGCAGGACGACTGGGACAGCTCCACTGGGTGGCTACACCTTC.

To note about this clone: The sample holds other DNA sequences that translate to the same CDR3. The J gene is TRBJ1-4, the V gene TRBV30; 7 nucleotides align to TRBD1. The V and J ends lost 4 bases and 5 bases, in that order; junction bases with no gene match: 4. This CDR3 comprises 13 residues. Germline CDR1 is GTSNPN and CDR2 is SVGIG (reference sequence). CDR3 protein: CAWTGQPNEKLFF. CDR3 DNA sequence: TGTGCCTGGACGGGACAGCCGAATGAAAAACTGTTTTTT.

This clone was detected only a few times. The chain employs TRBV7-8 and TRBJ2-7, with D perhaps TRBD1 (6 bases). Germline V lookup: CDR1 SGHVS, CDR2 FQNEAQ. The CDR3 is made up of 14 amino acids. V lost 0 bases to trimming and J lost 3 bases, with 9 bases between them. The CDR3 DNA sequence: TGTGCCAGCAGCTTAGCGCAGGGGTACTACGAGCAGTACTTC. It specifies CASSLAQGYYEQYF.

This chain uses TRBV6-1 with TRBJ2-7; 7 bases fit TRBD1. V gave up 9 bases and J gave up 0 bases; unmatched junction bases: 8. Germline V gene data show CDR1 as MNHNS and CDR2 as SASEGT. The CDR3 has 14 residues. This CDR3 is CASQPGQSSYEQYF. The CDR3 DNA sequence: TGTGCCAGTCAACCGGGACAGAGCTCCTACGAGCAGTACTTC.

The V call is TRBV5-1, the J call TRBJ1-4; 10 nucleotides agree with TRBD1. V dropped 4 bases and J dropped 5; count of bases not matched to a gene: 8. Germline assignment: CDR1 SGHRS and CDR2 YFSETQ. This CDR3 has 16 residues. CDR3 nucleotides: TGCGCCAGCAGCGGCCTGGGACAGGGGACGAATGAAAAACTGTTTTTT. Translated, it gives CASSGLGQGTNEKLFF. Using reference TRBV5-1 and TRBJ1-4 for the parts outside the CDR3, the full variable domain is KAGVTQTPRYLIKTRGQQVTLSCSPISGHRSVSWYQQTPGQGLQFLFEYFSETQRNKGNFPGRFSGRQFSNSRSEMNVSTLELGDSALYLCASSGLGQGTNEKLFFGSGTQLSVL.

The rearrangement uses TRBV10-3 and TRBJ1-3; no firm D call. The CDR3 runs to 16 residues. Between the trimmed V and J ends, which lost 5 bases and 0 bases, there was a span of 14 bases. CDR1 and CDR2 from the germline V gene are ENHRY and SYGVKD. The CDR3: CAISPTQVSSGNTIYF. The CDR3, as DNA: TGTGCCATCAGTCCTACCCAAGTGAGCTCTGGAAACACCATATATTTT.

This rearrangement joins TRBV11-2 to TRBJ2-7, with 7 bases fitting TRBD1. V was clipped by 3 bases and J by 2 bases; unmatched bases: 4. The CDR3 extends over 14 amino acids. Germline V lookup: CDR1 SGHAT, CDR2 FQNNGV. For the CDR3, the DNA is TGTGCCAGCAGCTTTACGGGACAGACCTACGAGCAGTACTTC. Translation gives CASSFTGQTYEQYF.

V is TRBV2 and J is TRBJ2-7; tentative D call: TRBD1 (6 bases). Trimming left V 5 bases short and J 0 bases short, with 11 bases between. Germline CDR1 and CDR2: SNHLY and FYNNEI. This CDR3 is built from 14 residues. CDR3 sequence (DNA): TGTGCCAGCAGTCAAGACAGGTACTCCTACGAGCAGTACTTC. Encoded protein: CASSQDRYSYEQYF.

CDR3: CASRTNLGGEGEQYF. The DNA of the CDR3 is TGTGCCAGCAGAACTAACCTCGGGGGGGAAGGCGAGCAGTACTTC. This rearrangement joins TRBV6-5 to TRBJ2-7; 8 nucleotides align to TRBD2. V gave up 6 bases and J gave up 6 bases; unmatched junction bases: 13. The germline gives CDR1 MNHEY, CDR2 SVGAGI. This CDR3 is built from 15 residues.

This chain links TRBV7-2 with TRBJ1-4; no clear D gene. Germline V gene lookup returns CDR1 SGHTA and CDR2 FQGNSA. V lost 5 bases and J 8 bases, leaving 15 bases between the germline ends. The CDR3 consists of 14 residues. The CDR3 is CASSPIPRGEKLFF. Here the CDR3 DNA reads TGTGCCAGCAGCCCCATCCCCCGTGGAGAAAAACTGTTTTTT.

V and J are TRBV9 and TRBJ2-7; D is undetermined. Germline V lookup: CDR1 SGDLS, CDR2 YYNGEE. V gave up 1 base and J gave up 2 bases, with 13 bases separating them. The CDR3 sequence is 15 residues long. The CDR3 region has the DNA TGTGCCAGCAGCGTAAGGTCAGATCCTACCTACGAGCAGTACTTC. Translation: CASSVRSDPTYEQYF. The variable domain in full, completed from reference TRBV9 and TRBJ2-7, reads DSGVTQTPKHLITATGQRVTLRCSPRSGDLSVYWYQQSLDQGLQFLIQYYNGEERAKGNILERFSAQQFPDLHSELNLSSLELGDSALYFCASSVRSDPTYEQYFGPGTRLTVT.

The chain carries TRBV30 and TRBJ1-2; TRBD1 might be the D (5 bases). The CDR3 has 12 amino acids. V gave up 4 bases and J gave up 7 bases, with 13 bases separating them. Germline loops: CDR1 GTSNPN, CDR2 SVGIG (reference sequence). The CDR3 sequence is CAWTPGGAGYTF. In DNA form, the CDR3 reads TGTGCCTGGACCCCCGGAGGGGCTGGCTACACCTTC.

CDR3 sequence reads: CASSYDPGTVYEQYF. CDR3 bases: TGTGCCAGCAGTTACGACCCCGGGACAGTATACGAGCAGTACTTC. The chain is built from TRBV6-6 and TRBJ2-7; 7 bases match TRBD1. This CDR3 has 15 residues. Germline V gene data show CDR1 as MNHNY and CDR2 as SVGAGI (reference sequence). The V segment lost 2 bases and the J segment 4 bases; nucleotides outside the gene matches: 8.

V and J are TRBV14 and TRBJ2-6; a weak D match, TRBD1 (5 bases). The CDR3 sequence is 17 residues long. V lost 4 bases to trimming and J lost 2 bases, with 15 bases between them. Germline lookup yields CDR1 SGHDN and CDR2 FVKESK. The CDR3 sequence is CASSPKGAGTGANVLTF. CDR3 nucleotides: TGTGCCAGCAGCCCTAAAGGGGCAGGGACTGGGGCCAACGTCCTGACTTTC.